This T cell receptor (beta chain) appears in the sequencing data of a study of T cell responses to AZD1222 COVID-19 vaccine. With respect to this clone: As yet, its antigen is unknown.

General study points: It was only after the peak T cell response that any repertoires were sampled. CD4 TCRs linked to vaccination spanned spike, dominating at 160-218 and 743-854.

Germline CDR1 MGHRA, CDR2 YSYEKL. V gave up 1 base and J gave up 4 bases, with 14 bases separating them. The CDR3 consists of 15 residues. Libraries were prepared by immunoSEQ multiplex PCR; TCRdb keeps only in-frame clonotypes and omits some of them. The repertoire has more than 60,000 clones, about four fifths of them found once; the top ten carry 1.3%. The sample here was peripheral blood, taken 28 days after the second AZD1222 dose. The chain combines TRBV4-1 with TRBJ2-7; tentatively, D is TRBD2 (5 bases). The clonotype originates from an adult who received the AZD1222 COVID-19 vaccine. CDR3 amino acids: CASSQGGPGVYEQYF. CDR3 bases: TGCGCCAGCAGCCAAGGAGGGCCTGGTGTTTACGAGCAGTACTTC.